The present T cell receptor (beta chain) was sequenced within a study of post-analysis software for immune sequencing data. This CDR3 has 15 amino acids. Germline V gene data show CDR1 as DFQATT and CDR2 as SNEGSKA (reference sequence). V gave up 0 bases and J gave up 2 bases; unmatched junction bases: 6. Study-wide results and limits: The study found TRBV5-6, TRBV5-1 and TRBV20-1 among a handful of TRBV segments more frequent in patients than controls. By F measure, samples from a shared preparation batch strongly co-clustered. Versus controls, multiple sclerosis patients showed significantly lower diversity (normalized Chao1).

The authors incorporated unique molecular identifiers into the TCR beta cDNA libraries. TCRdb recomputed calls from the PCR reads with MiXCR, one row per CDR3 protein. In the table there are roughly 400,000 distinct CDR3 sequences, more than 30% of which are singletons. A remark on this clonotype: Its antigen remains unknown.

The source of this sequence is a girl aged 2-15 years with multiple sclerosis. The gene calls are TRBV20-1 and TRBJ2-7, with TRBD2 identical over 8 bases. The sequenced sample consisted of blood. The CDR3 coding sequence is TGCAGTGCTAGAGATCAAGCGGGAGTGGCCTACGAGCAGTACTTC. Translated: CSARDQAGVAYEQYF.